A single sample gave rise to the 22 T cell receptor beta chains below, sequenced in a study of identical twins. A single record per CDR3 protein comes from TCRdb applying MiXCR to the 5' RACE reads. Of about 570,000 distinct CDR3 sequences in the sample, around 9.6% are singletons; the top ten hold 2.5% to 3%. This same sample was also part of a study on yellow fever vaccine responses in identical twins.

The sequencing sample was made of PBMCs. The receptors were sampled from a woman aged 18-29 years in good health.

The table lists this clonotype with many counts. This chain joins TRBV11-2 and TRBJ2-1; TRBD2 matches at 7 bases. CDR3 length equals 14 residues. Germline values: CDR1 SGHAT, CDR2 FQNNGV. With V trimmed by 2 bases and J by 7 bases, 5 bases remained unmatched. The DNA for the CDR3 is TGTGCCAGCAGCTTACCGGGAGGTCTGAATGAGCAGTTCTTC. Translated: CASSLPGGLNEQFF.

J is TRBJ2-7 and V is TRBV6-5, with a weak D call TRBD2 (6 bases). Trimming removed 2 bases at V and 3 bases at J, with 17 bases between. Germline loops: CDR1 MNHEY, CDR2 SVGAGI. The CDR3 has 16 residues. The CDR3 is CASSYTGGTGVYEQYF. The CDR3 coding sequence is TGTGCCAGCAGTTACACCGGCGGGACCGGGGTCTACGAGCAGTACTTC.

The sample holds a few counts of this clonotype. The CDR3 bases are TGTGCCATCAGTGAGGGAATAGCGGGAGGGCACAATGAGCAGTTCTTC. Its translation is CAISEGIAGGHNEQFF. The gene calls are TRBV10-3 and TRBJ2-1, with 11 bases aligning to TRBD2. The germline gives CDR1 ENHRY, CDR2 SYGVKD. The CDR3 has 16 residues. J lost 5 bases, V lost 2 bases, and 5 bases had no gene match.

The chain combines TRBV7-2 with TRBJ2-1; D unclear. The CDR3 loop spans 12 amino acids. CDR1 and CDR2 from the germline V gene are SGHTA and FQGNSA. The V end was cut by 5 bases, the J end by 7 bases, with 9 bases between. For the CDR3, the DNA is TGTGCCAGCAGCCCCTACGATAATGAGCAGTTCTTC. It is translated as CASSPYDNEQFF.

To note about this clonotype: One end of the junction does not line up with germline, which may come from a read error. The gene calls are TRBV11-2 and TRBJ2-1, with 8 bases identical to TRBD1. CDR3 size: 14 residues. Germline lookup yields CDR1 SGHAT and CDR2 FQNNGV. The CDR3 region is CASSFRDRYTEQFF. The CDR3 coding sequence is TGTGCCAGCAGCTTTCGGGACAGGTACACTGAGCAGTTCTTC.

This clonotype was found many times. The CDR3 spells CASSSAYSNQPQHF. CDR3 DNA sequence: TGTGCCAGCAGTTCAGCATATAGCAATCAGCCCCAGCATTTT. The V and J genes are TRBV6-5 and TRBJ1-5; the D is unclear. The CDR3 contains 14 residues. V shed 4 bases and J shed 0 bases, with 7 bases lying between them. The V gene's germline CDR1 is MNHEY and CDR2 SVGAGI.

This clonotype was detected ten times or more. The chain joins TRBV28 to TRBJ2-7; TRBD2 is a possible D gene (5 bases). Deletions cut 6 bases from V and 0 bases from J, with 6 bases between. The CDR3 extends over 12 amino acids. CDR1 and CDR2 (germline): MDHEN, SYDVKM. Here the CDR3 reads CASRDFSYEQYF. CDR3 in DNA: TGTGCCAGCAGGGACTTCTCCTACGAGCAGTACTTC.

This clonotype was detected many times. The V gene is TRBV6-2 or TRBV6-3, the J gene TRBJ1-1; 7 positions match TRBD1. The V gene end was trimmed by 3 bases and the J gene end by 4 bases; junction bases not matched to a gene: 8. The CDR3 has 15 amino acids. CDR1 is MNHEY and CDR2 is SVGEGT in the germline V gene. The CDR3 loop is CASSYRSTGSTEAFF. CDR3 DNA sequence: TGTGCCAGCAGTTATAGGTCGACAGGGAGCACTGAAGCTTTCTTT.

This clonotype showed up many times. The chain employs TRBV6-1 and TRBJ1-1; TRBD1 might be the D (5 bases). Germline V gives CDR1 MNHNS, CDR2 SASEGT. V lost 6 bases, J lost 3 bases, and 11 bases lay in between. The CDR3 sequence is 13 residues long. CDR3 bases: TGTGCCAGCAGGTGGGGCAGAGACACTGAAGCTTTCTTT. Its translation is CASRWGRDTEAFF.

In this sample, this clonotype turned up a few times. This chain joins TRBV9 and TRBJ2-1; 13 nucleotides agree with TRBD2. Germline CDR1 and CDR2: SGDLS and YYNGEE. The CDR3 contains 16 residues. After removal of 3 bases from V and 5 bases from J, the junction contained 5 bases not matched to a gene. As DNA, the CDR3 is TGTGCCAGCAGCGCCGGACTAGCGGGAGAAGACAATGAGCAGTTCTTC. Translated: CASSAGLAGEDNEQFF.

This clonotype was detected ten times or more. This sequence joins TRBV9 and TRBJ2-3; D possibly corresponds to TRBD1 (6 bases). The V gene's germline CDR1 is SGDLS and CDR2 YYNGEE. V gave up 3 bases and J gave up 5 bases, with 16 bases separating them. CDR3 length equals 15 residues. CDR3 loop: CASSAGWGPLDTQYF. DNA for the CDR3: TGTGCCAGCAGCGCCGGTTGGGGGCCCTTAGATACGCAGTATTTT.

This clonotype was seen a few times. This chain links TRBV28 with TRBJ2-7; 7 positions agree with TRBD1. This CDR3 region has 16 residues. The V and J ends lost 1 base and 6 bases, in that order; junction bases with no gene match: 12. Germline V lookup: CDR1 MDHEN, CDR2 SYDVKM. The CDR3 DNA reads as TGTGCCAGCAGTTTATTTGCCGCAGGGGGTTGGGGCGAGCAGTACTTC. Protein: CASSLFAAGGWGEQYF.

This clonotype has at least ten counts. V usage is TRBV9 and J usage is TRBJ1-4, with 8 bases matching TRBD1. The ends lost 3 bases at V and 8 bases at J; junction bases unmatched: 3. The CDR3 consists of 13 residues. Germline V gene lookup returns CDR1 SGDLS and CDR2 YYNGEE. DNA of the CDR3: TGTGCCAGCAGCGCCGGGACAGGCGAAAAACTGTTTTTT. Its translation: CASSAGTGEKLFF.

The rearrangement links TRBV18 to TRBJ2-2; D not certain. V gave up 2 bases and J gave up 0 bases, with 4 bases separating them. Per germline, CDR1 KGHSH and CDR2 LQKENI. This CDR3 contains 14 residues. The CDR3 reads CASSPMPNTGELFF. The DNA for the CDR3 is TGTGCCAGCTCACCAATGCCGAACACCGGGGAGCTGTTTTTT.

The chain joins TRBV7-8 to TRBJ2-7; D is ambiguous. Germline CDR1 is SGHVS and CDR2 is FQNEAQ. There are 13 residues in the CDR3. With 3 bases removed from V and 0 bases from J, the gap between germline ends came to 6 bases. This CDR3 reads CASSFDNSYEQYF. In DNA, the CDR3 is TGTGCCAGCAGCTTCGACAACTCCTACGAGCAGTACTTC.

This clonotype was seen a few times. The chain joins TRBV2 to TRBJ2-5; no firm D call. The germline V gene encodes CDR1 SNHLY and CDR2 FYNNEI. V dropped 6 bases and J dropped 4 bases, with 9 bases sitting between them. The CDR3 loop spans 12 amino acids. The chain's CDR3 is CASRLGLETQYF. The CDR3 DNA is TGTGCCAGCAGGTTAGGTCTAGAGACCCAGTACTTC.

In its sample, this clonotype was seen many times. The chain carries TRBV7-9 and TRBJ2-5; TRBD1 matches at 12 bases. CDR1 is SEHNR and CDR2 is FQNEAQ in the germline V gene (reference sequence). J gave up 4 bases and V 6 bases, and 9 bases lay outside the gene matches. The CDR3 consists of 16 residues. The chain's CDR3 is CASRDLRDRGLETQYF. The CDR3 DNA sequence: TGTGCCAGCAGAGACCTCCGGGACAGGGGGCTAGAGACCCAGTACTTC.

This clonotype has just a few counts. The CDR3 coding sequence is TGTGCCAGCAGCCAAGGAGGAGCGGTCAAAAATCAGCCCCAGCATTTT. Amino acid sequence: CASSQGGAVKNQPQHF. The chain combines TRBV3-1 with TRBJ1-5, with no clear D. Trimming took off 1 base at V and 4 bases at J, with 14 bases between the two ends. The CDR3 sequence is 16 residues long. CDR1 and CDR2 from the germline V gene are LGHDT and YNNKEL (reference sequence). The variable domain in full, completed from reference TRBV3-1 and TRBJ1-5, reads DTAVSQTPKYLVTQMGNDKSIKCEQNLGHDTMYWYKQDSKKFLKIMFSYNNKELIINETVPNRFSPKSPDKAHLNLHINSLELGDSAVYFCASSQGGAVKNQPQHFGDGTRLSIL.

This chain links TRBV6-2 or TRBV6-3 with TRBJ2-1; perhaps D is TRBD1 or TRBD2 (7 bases each). In germline, CDR1 is MNHEY, CDR2 SVGEGT. This CDR3 is built from 14 residues. Trimming pared 6 bases from V and 7 bases from J, leaving 16 bases between. CDR3 loop: CASRSRGGQNEQFF. Here the CDR3 DNA reads TGTGCCAGCAGGTCCAGGGGGGGCCAAAATGAGCAGTTCTTC.

This clonotype has only a few counts. The rearrangement links TRBV4-3 to TRBJ2-3, with D possibly TRBD1 on 5 matching bases. Germline CDR1 and CDR2: LGHNA and YSLEER. The germline V and J ends were trimmed by 3 bases and 2 bases, with 15 bases remaining between them. There are 16 residues in the CDR3. DNA for the CDR3: TGCGCCAGCAGCCAGGGTGGACACCGAACCACAGATACGCAGTATTTT. Its translation: CASSQGGHRTTDTQYF.

In its sample, this clonotype was seen a few times. The rearrangement uses TRBV5-8 and TRBJ2-2; the match to TRBD1 covers 7 bases. Germline V gene data show CDR1 as SGHTS and CDR2 as YDEGEE. The CDR3 sequence is 15 residues long. J gave up 8 bases and V 5 bases, and 12 bases lay outside the gene matches. The CDR3 loop is CASRPLWTGSGELFF. For the CDR3, the DNA is TGTGCCAGCAGGCCACTATGGACAGGCTCTGGGGAGCTGTTTTTT. Together with reference TRBV5-8 and TRBJ2-2, the CDR3 gives the full variable domain: EAGVTQSPTHLIKTRGQQATLRCSPISGHTSVYWYQQALGLGLQFLLWYDEGEERNRGNFPPRFSGRQFPNYSSELNVNALELEDSALYLCASRPLWTGSGELFFGEGSRLTVL.

This clonotype has a handful of counts. The V gene is TRBV27, the J gene TRBJ1-1; D is possibly TRBD1 (6 bases). V was trimmed by 5 bases and J by 1 base, leaving 11 bases between them. This CDR3 comprises 14 residues. Germline V CDR1 and CDR2: MNHEY, SMNVEV (reference sequence). CDR3 in DNA: TGTGCCAGCAGTCAGGGGAGTCCGAACACTGAAGCTTTCTTT. Residues: CASSQGSPNTEAFF.